A single T cell receptor (beta chain) is shown here with its context. Its target is unknown. This entry belongs to a study of T cell clonotyping in hematopoietic cell transplantation. Study conclusions and caveats: CD4 and CD8 repertoire contributions could not be separated without sorting. Recipient TCR diversity dropped after transplant; expanded clonotypes rose from day 30 to 180.

CDR3 length: 12 residues. Germline V gives CDR1 MNHEY, CDR2 SVGAGI. V was pared by 6 bases and J by 4 bases, with 9 bases between. Using immunoSEQ multiplex PCR, the repertoire was profiled, and TCRdb retains in-frame clones only, with some absent. The repertoire holds fewer than 70,000 clones, with roughly 94% as singletons. The chain uses TRBV6-5 and TRBJ1-2; D gene unclear. The sequencing sample was made of peripheral blood mononuclear cells. The sequence was obtained from a man aged 50-59 years in good health. Some clones in this sample may be carry-over from other donors' samples. CDR3 residues: CASRNSFYGYTF. The CDR3 DNA is TGTGCCAGCAGAAACAGTTTCTATGGCTACACCTTC.